The 28 T cell receptor beta chains given below trace back to one sample, sequenced in a study of prognosis after radiotherapy for stage I lung cancer. Genomic DNA was the source, and TCR beta CDR3 was amplified from it by two-round multiplex PCR. The authors ran first-round PCR with primers specific to each TRBV and TRBJ gene. TCRdb used MiXCR to reprocess the multiplex PCR reads, holding one entry per CDR3 protein. The repertoire holds approximately 18,000 distinct CDR3 sequences, with more than 15% as singletons. This sample comprised PBMCs, obtained before or after stereotactic body radiation therapy (not recorded which). The receptors come from a donor at least 50 years old with non-small cell lung cancer.

This clonotype has at least ten counts. The J gene is TRBJ2-5, the V gene TRBV5-5; 10 bases are a match to TRBD2. The V segment lost 0 bases and the J segment 3 bases; nucleotides outside the gene matches: 14. The CDR3 loop spans 19 amino acids. Germline CDR1 reads SGHKS; CDR2 reads YYEKEE (reference sequence). In nucleotides, the CDR3 is TGTGCCAGCAGCTTGGGATTTGGGGCTGTTGGACTAGCGGAAGAGACCCAGTACTTC. Protein sequence: CASSLGFGAVGLAEETQYF.

There are a few counts of this clonotype. Possible read error: a much larger clone is one base away. The chain joins TRBV19 to TRBJ2-1; D ambiguous. The germline gives CDR1 LNHDA, CDR2 SQIVND (reference sequence). The CDR3 spans 14 residues. The CDR3 loop reads CASSIDLSYDEQFF. The CDR3 bases are TGTGCCAGTAGTATAGATTTATCCTACGATGAGCAGTTCTTC.

Many counts were recorded for this clonotype. This chain links TRBV7-9 with TRBJ2-5; the D gene is possibly TRBD1 (5 bases). The germline CDR1 and CDR2 sequences are SEHNR and FQNEAQ (reference sequence). There are 15 residues in the CDR3. With 1 base removed from V and 2 bases from J, the gap between germline ends came to 11 bases. The CDR3 protein is CASSLVTGPQETQYF. The CDR3 nucleotides are TGTGCCAGCAGCTTAGTTACAGGCCCGCAAGAGACCCAGTACTTC.

This clonotype has ten or more counts. J is TRBJ1-5 and V is TRBV28; maybe TRBD1 (6 bases). CDR1 MDHEN and CDR2 SYDVKM come from the germline V gene. The CDR3 is made up of 15 amino acids. V was shortened by 6 bases and J by 6 bases, with 18 bases between the two germline ends. CDR3 in amino acids: CASSDNYRVSQPQHF. CDR3 nucleotides: TGTGCCAGCAGCGACAACTACAGGGTATCTCAGCCCCAGCATTTT. The full variable domain, with the rest looked up from reference TRBV28 and TRBJ1-5, is DVKVTQSSRYLVKRTGEKVFLECVQDMDHENMFWYRQDPGLGLRLIYFSYDVKMKEKGDIPEGYSVSREKKERFSLILESASTNQTSMYLCASSDNYRVSQPQHFGDGTRLSIL.

This clonotype was picked up many times. The gene calls are TRBV12-3 or TRBV12-4 and TRBJ2-3; D is perhaps TRBD2 (5 bases). V lost 5 bases and J lost 2, with 17 bases in between. CDR3 length: 16 residues. This chain's CDR3 is CASSPRTQLYTDTQYF. The CDR3, as DNA: TGTGCCAGCAGTCCCCGGACTCAGCTGTACACAGATACGCAGTATTTT.

This clonotype was seen repeatedly, ten times or more. The chain is built from TRBV7-3 and TRBJ2-2, with 7 bases lining up with TRBD1. The J segment lost 7 bases and the V segment lost 4 bases, leaving 18 bases of the junction unmatched. The CDR3 consists of 18 residues. Germline V gene data show CDR1 as SGHTA and CDR2 as FQGTGA. The CDR3 nucleotides read TGTGCCAGCAGCTCACGGACAGGTTTTCGGTTGTTGGTCGGGGAGCTGTTTTTT. Its protein is CASSSRTGFRLLVGELFF.

This clonotype was seen many times. The rearrangement uses TRBV2 and TRBJ1-6; D remains ambiguous. In germline, CDR1 is SNHLY, CDR2 FYNNEI. This CDR3 contains 16 residues. V dropped 4 bases and J dropped 5 bases, with 15 bases sitting between them. CDR3 amino acids: CASSVWGADNNSPLHF. CDR3 nucleotides: TGTGCCAGCAGTGTTTGGGGTGCCGATAATAATTCACCCCTCCACTTT.

On this clonotype: With only one base between it and a far larger clone, this is likely a read error. The rearrangement links TRBV6-9 to TRBJ2-3, with D hard to call. This CDR3 region has 15 residues. Germline lookup yields CDR1 MNHGY and CDR2 SVAAGI. Trimming took 3 bases from V and 4 from J, leaving 14 bases between them. CDR3 DNA: TGTGCCAGCAGTTACTCCGGTCCTCGATCAGATACGCAGTATTTT. This codes for CASSYSGPRSDTQYF.

On this clonotype itself: Relative to the germline gene, one junction end is altered; a read error may explain this. V usage is TRBV20-1 and J usage is TRBJ2-3; 8 bases are a match to TRBD2. In germline, CDR1 is DFQATT, CDR2 SNEGSKA (reference sequence). The CDR3 runs to 15 residues. The CDR3 sequence: CSARDFGGAADTQYF. In DNA, the CDR3 is TGCAGTGCTAGAGATTTCGGGGGGGCCGCAGATACACAGTATTTT.

The sample holds one count of this clonotype. One base separates it from a far larger clone, so it is likely a read error. The chain couples TRBV7-9 to TRBJ1-3; no clear D gene. The CDR3 spans 14 residues. V lost 1 base, J lost 2 bases, and 6 bases lay in between. Looked up from germline, CDR1 is SEHNR and CDR2 is FQNEAQ (reference sequence). CDR3: CASSLVRAGNTIYF. For the CDR3, the DNA is TGTGCCAGCAGCTTAGTCAGAGCTGGAAACACCATATATTTT.

This clonotype was seen at least ten times. The chain combines TRBV12-3 or TRBV12-4 with TRBJ1-1; 9 bases are shared with TRBD1. The CDR3 has 14 amino acids. V lost 5 bases and J lost 4; bases outside the gene matches: 5. CDR3 sequence: CASSTRQGGTEAFF. The CDR3 nucleotides are TGTGCCAGCAGTACCCGACAGGGGGGCACTGAAGCTTTCTTT.

This clonotype was seen a few times. This clone may be a read error of a much larger clone one base away. V usage is TRBV28 and J usage is TRBJ2-1; D is perhaps TRBD1 (5 bases). Germline V gene lookup returns CDR1 MDHEN and CDR2 SYDVKM. Trimming cost V 8 bases and J 3 bases, with 8 bases left between them. The CDR3 consists of 12 residues. The DNA for the CDR3 is TGTGCCAGCGGCCAGGGCTACAATGAGCAGTTCTTC. Protein sequence: CASGQGYNEQFF.

Remarks on this clonotype: This probably arose from a read error, given a far larger clone one base away. CDR3 residues: CASSYSNSGTTGELFF. The CDR3 DNA is TGTGCCAGCAGTTACTCGAATAGCGGGACTACCGGGGAGCTGTTTTTT. The V call is TRBV6-9, the J call TRBJ2-2; 8 bases agree with TRBD2. The germline gives CDR1 MNHGY, CDR2 SVAAGI. The V gene end was trimmed by 3 bases and the J gene end by 5 bases; junction bases not matched to a gene: 8. The CDR3 is made up of 16 amino acids.

This clonotype has a handful of counts. This clone may be a read error of a much larger clone one base away. This sequence joins TRBV12-3 or TRBV12-4 and TRBJ1-1, with unresolved D. This CDR3 contains 12 residues. This CDR3 is CVSSHGLTEAFF. In DNA, the CDR3 is TGTGTCAGCAGCCACGGTCTGACTGAAGCTTTCTTT.

In its sample, this clonotype was seen many times. The chain carries TRBV4-2 and TRBJ1-4; D remains ambiguous. Germline V lookup: CDR1 LGHNA, CDR2 YNFKEQ. CDR3 size: 11 residues. With 5 bases removed from V and 4 bases from J, the gap between germline ends came to 2 bases. The CDR3 region is CASSNNEKLFF. CDR3 coding DNA: TGTGCCAGCAGCAATAATGAAAAACTGTTTTTT.

This clonotype was recorded many times. This chain uses TRBV30 with TRBJ2-2, with 9 bases that match TRBD1. V shed 3 bases and J 3 bases; nucleotides not matched to a gene: 5. From germline, CDR1 is GTSNPN and CDR2 SVGIG (reference sequence). The CDR3 is 15 residues long. CDR3 sequence (DNA): TGTGCCTGGAGGGACCGGGACAGGGACACCGGGGAGCTGTTTTTT. It translates to CAWRDRDRDTGELFF.

This clonotype was seen at least ten times. The V and J genes are TRBV7-2 and TRBJ2-2; perhaps TRBD2 as D (6 bases). The CDR3 has 16 residues. Germline-derived CDR1 and CDR2 are SGHTA and FQGNSA. Trimming cost V 0 bases and J 4 bases, with 12 bases left between them. CDR3: CASSLAGASVTGELFF. The CDR3 DNA is TGTGCCAGCAGCTTAGCCGGGGCTAGCGTCACCGGGGAGCTGTTTTTT.

There are many counts of this clonotype. This chain uses TRBV11-2 with TRBJ2-2; D uncertain. Trimming took off 10 bases at V and 6 bases at J, with 15 bases between the two ends. CDR3 length: 13 residues. CDR1 is SGHAT, CDR2 FQNNGV, per germline. This CDR3 reads CATRSIRAGELFF. In DNA, the CDR3 is TGTGCCACCCGTAGTATCAGAGCCGGGGAGCTGTTTTTT.

At least ten counts were recorded for this clonotype. The chain links TRBV18 to TRBJ2-1; 9 bases agree with TRBD1. J lost 7 bases, V lost 4 bases, and 8 bases had no gene match. The CDR3 runs to 15 residues. The V gene's germline CDR1 is KGHSH and CDR2 LQKENI. As DNA, the CDR3 is TGTGCCAGCTCACAAGCTACAGGGGGCGGGAATGAGCAGTTCTTC. Its translation: CASSQATGGGNEQFF.

This clonotype was observed many times. The chain couples TRBV27 to TRBJ2-5; 7 bases line up with TRBD1. Germline V gene sequence: CDR1 MNHEY, CDR2 SMNVEV (reference sequence). Trimming removed 8 bases from V and 5 bases from J; junction bases left unmatched: 11. The CDR3 spans 14 residues. The CDR3 region has the DNA TGTGCCAGCCTTAGGGCAGGGGGTAAGGAGACCCAGTACTTC. Amino acid sequence: CASLRAGGKETQYF.

This clonotype was seen repeatedly, ten times or more. The chain employs TRBV20-1 and TRBJ2-7, with a possible D match to TRBD1 (5 bases). Trimming cost V 3 bases and J 6 bases, with 18 bases left between them. The germline V gene encodes CDR1 DFQATT and CDR2 SNEGSKA (reference sequence). This CDR3 spans 14 amino acids. This CDR3 reads CSASRTTYPSEQYF. CDR3 coding DNA: TGCAGTGCTAGCAGGACAACGTACCCGTCCGAGCAGTACTTC.

As for this clonotype: A single base separates this from a much larger clone, so it may be a read error. V is TRBV5-1 and J is TRBJ2-3, with no clear D. This CDR3 region has 12 residues. The V gene's germline CDR1 is SGHRS and CDR2 YFSETQ. The CDR3 DNA is TGCGCCAGCAGCAGGGATCAAGATATGCAGTATTTT. It codes for CASSRDQDMQYF.

This clonotype has a count of ten or more. The chain uses TRBV28 and TRBJ2-5; D is possibly TRBD2 (6 bases). Germline loops: CDR1 MDHEN, CDR2 SYDVKM. Trimming left V 5 bases short and J 5 bases short, with 15 bases between. The CDR3 consists of 14 residues. The CDR3 region is CASSPDLASETQYF. DNA of the CDR3: TGTGCCAGCAGTCCCGACCTAGCGTCGGAGACCCAGTACTTC.

This clonotype is termed medium-sized. The rearrangement joins TRBV5-1 to TRBJ1-6; a possible D gene is TRBD1 (5 bases). The CDR3 spans 18 residues. The ends were cut back, 0 bases at V and 0 bases at J, with 13 bases in the middle. The germline gives CDR1 SGHRS, CDR2 YFSETQ. CDR3 residues: CASSLGGFSVSYNSPLHF. CDR3 DNA sequence: TGCGCCAGCAGCTTGGGGGGGTTTTCGGTCTCCTATAATTCACCCCTCCACTTT.

In its sample, this clonotype is medium-sized. V usage is TRBV27 and J usage is TRBJ2-7; a possible D gene is TRBD2 (6 bases). CDR3 length equals 15 residues. The V end was cut by 0 bases, the J end by 2 bases, with 11 bases between. CDR1 is MNHEY, CDR2 SMNVEV, per germline (reference sequence). The CDR3 sequence is CASSLSRDSAYEQYV. The CDR3 DNA reads as TGTGCCAGCAGTTTATCGCGGGACTCTGCCTACGAGCAGTACGTC.

Ten or more counts support this clonotype. The V and J genes are TRBV27 and TRBJ2-3, with TRBD1 matching over 10 bases. The trim removed 4 bases at V and 3 bases at J, leaving 16 bases unmatched. Germline V gene sequence: CDR1 MNHEY, CDR2 SMNVEV (reference sequence). The CDR3 extends over 19 amino acids. In nucleotides, the CDR3 is TGTGCCAGCAGTTCCCTAGTTTTACGGACAGGGGGATCTACAGATACGCAGTATTTT. Residues: CASSSLVLRTGGSTDTQYF.

This sequence joins TRBV5-1 and TRBJ2-1; tentatively, D is TRBD2 (7 bases). V gave up 1 base and J gave up 2 bases, with 19 bases separating them. CDR3 size: 18 residues. The germline gives CDR1 SGHRS, CDR2 YFSETQ. CDR3 nucleotides: TGCGCCAGCAGCTTGTGGACCGGCGGGGGCCCGCCCTACAATGAGCAGTTCTTC. Translated: CASSLWTGGGPPYNEQFF. Full variable domain (outside the CDR3, taken from reference TRBV5-1 and TRBJ2-1): KAGVTQTPRYLIKTRGQQVTLSCSPISGHRSVSWYQQTPGQGLQFLFEYFSETQRNKGNFPGRFSGRQFSNSRSEMNVSTLELGDSALYLCASSLWTGGGPPYNEQFFGPGTRLTVL.

Regarding this clonotype: This may come from a read error, since a much larger clone is one base off. The V gene is TRBV14, the J gene TRBJ2-3; the D gene could be TRBD1 or TRBD2 (6 bases each). Trimming took 10 bases from V and 0 from J, leaving 20 bases between them. Germline V lookup: CDR1 SGHDN, CDR2 FVKESK. CDR3 length: 16 residues. The CDR3, as DNA: TGTGCCATCAATTCACTCACAGGGACTAGCACAGATACGCAGTATTTT. As protein: CAINSLTGTSTDTQYF. Drawing the rest from reference TRBV14 and TRBJ2-3, the complete variable domain is EAGVTQFPSHSVIEKGQTVTLRCDPISGHDNLYWYRRVMGKEIKFLLHFVKESKQDESGMPNNRFLAERTGGTYSTLKVQPAELEDSGVYFCAINSLTGTSTDTQYFGPGTRLTVL.